The clone carrying this T cell receptor beta chain was counted ten times or more. Its antigen is not identified. The sample originates from a study of T cell clonality in common variable immunodeficiency. TCRdb's copy holds only in-frame clones and misses some; the assay was immunoSEQ multiplex PCR. Altogether 30,000 to 40,000 clones were found in the sample, and no singletons occur. Overall study results and limits: Fewer TCRbeta clones were shared among CVID subjects than controls.

Most patients and controls had Caucasian heritage. Heparinized whole blood, about 5 to 9 ml, came from each donor. Sequenced sample: peripheral blood mononuclear cells. This receptor was identified in a person aged 18-70 years in good health.

Partial CDR3 DNA: TGTGCCAGCAGCTTAACTAGGACTAGCGGGAGAGAGACC. As protein: CASSLTRTSGRET. The entire CDR3 sequence reads CASSLTRTSGRETQYF. V gene TRBV7-3 combines with J gene TRBJ2-5, with 13 bases that match TRBD2. Read data end 3 residues before the CDR3 end; the end is taken from the germline J gene. The CDR3 length is 16 residues. The germline V gene encodes CDR1 SGHTA and CDR2 FQGTGA. Trimming removed 0 bases from V and 4 bases from J; junction bases left unmatched: 2.